In this sample, the clone carrying this TCR beta chain turned up many times. What it recognizes is unknown. Each CDR3 protein gets one entry after TCRdb re-called the reads with MiXCR. Of under 50,000 distinct CDR3 sequences detected, 20% to 25% appear once; the ten largest clones hold around a sixth. This sample was included in a study of T cell repertoires in cytomegalovirus infection. Study overall: It was the public TCR beta signatures that indicated both CMV infection and matching HLA type.

Germline CDR1 reads MNHNY; CDR2 reads SVGAGI (reference sequence). The length of the CDR3 is 15 residues. V shed 6 bases and J 0 bases; nucleotides not matched to a gene: 1. The origin of this receptor is a human donor in good health (CMV status not recorded). Some clones in this sample may be carry-over from other donors' samples. The chain uses TRBV6-6 and TRBJ1-6, with TRBD1 identical over 8 bases. Source material: PBMCs, sequenced either directly or after in vitro stimulation (not recorded which). The DNA for the CDR3 is TGTGCCAGCAGGGACAGGGACTCCTATAATTCACCCCTCCACTTT. Amino acids: CASRDRDSYNSPLHF.